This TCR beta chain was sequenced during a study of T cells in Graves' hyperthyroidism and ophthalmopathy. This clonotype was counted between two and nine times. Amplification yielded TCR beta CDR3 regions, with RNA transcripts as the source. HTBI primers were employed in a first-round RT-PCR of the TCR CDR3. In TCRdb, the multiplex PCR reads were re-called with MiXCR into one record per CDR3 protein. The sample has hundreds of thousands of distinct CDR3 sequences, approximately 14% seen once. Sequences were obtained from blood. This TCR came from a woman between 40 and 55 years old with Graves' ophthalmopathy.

The CDR3 region is CASSSWTPTGELFF. In DNA form, the CDR3 reads TGTGCCAGTAGTTCCTGGACCCCCACCGGGGAGCTGTTTTTT. V usage is TRBV19 and J usage is TRBJ2-2; D uncertain. The CDR3 is made up of 14 amino acids. V lost 5 bases and J 4 bases, leaving 11 bases between the germline ends. Germline CDR1 LNHDA, CDR2 SQIVND (reference sequence).